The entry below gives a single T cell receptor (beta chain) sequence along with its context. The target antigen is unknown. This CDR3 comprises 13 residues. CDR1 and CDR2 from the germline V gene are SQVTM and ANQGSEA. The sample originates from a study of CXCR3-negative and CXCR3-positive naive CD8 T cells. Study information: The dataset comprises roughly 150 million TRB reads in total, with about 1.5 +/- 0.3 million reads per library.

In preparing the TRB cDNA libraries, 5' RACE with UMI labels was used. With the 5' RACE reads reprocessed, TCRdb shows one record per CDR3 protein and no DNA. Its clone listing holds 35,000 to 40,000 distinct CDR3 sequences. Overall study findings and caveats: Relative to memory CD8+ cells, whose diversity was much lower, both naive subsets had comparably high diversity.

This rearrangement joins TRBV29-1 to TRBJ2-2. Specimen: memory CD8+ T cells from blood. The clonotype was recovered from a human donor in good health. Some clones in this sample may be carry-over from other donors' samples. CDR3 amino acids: CSVEDRLTGELFF.